A selection of T cell receptor beta chains follows, all from one sample in a study of cytomegalovirus exposure and HLA in healthy donors. Only in-frame clones appear in the TCRdb table, and some are missing; sequencing was by immunoSEQ multiplex PCR. The table has around 120,000 clones, 75% to 85% seen once. The sample was PBMCs. Receptor source: a female donor in good health and CMV-seropositive. Each CDR3 is given with its conserved first and last residue. Fields, in order: J gene, V gene, D gene, clone size, CDR3 DNA, CDR3 protein. D genes are given only for firm matches. Clone size is shown for a subset of rows, as once, few, many or a class of expanded clone.

>TRBJ2-1|TRBV5-1|TRBD1|NA
TGCGCCAGCAGCTCGGGACAGGTGGGCGGTGAGCAGTTCTTC
CASSSGQVGGEQFF
>TRBJ2-7|TRBV10-3|NA|NA
TGTGCCATCAGTGAGAAAACAGAGCAGTACTTC
CAISEKTEQYF
>TRBJ1-6|TRBV6-5|NA|once
TGTGCCAGCAGTCCGTGGAGGTCCTATAATTCACCCCTCCACTTT
CASSPWRSYNSPLHF
>TRBJ1-4|TRBV7-2|NA|few
TGTGCCAGCAGCTTACAGGGGTCTAATGAAAAACTGTTTTTT
CASSLQGSNEKLFF
>TRBJ1-2|TRBV7-2|TRBD1|NA
TGTGCCAGCAGCTTAACCCGACAGGGTGGGGGCTACACCTTC
CASSLTRQGGGYTF
>TRBJ1-1|TRBV5-1|NA|few
TGCGCCAGCAGCTTCCTAGGGGCCCCGAACACTGAAGCTTTCTTT
CASSFLGAPNTEAFF
>TRBJ2-7|TRBV7-9|TRBD1|NA
TGTGCCAGCAGCTATGGACAGGGGGAAGTCGAGCAGTACTTC
CASSYGQGEVEQYF
>TRBJ2-3|TRBV2|TRBD2|NA
TGTGCCAGCAGGACTAGCGGGTATACGCAGTATTTT
CASRTSGYTQYF
>TRBJ2-7|TRBV7-2|TRBD1|NA
TGTGCCAGCAGCTTAGCACAGGGGCGTTACGAGCAGTACTTC
CASSLAQGRYEQYF
>TRBJ2-2|TRBV4-1|TRBD1|NA
TGCGCCAGCAGCCCTTCTCATATCAGGGACAGGGGAACCGGGGAGCTGTTTTTT
CASSPSHIRDRGTGELFF
>TRBJ1-2|TRBV2|NA|NA
TGTGCCAGCAGTGGGCCTGTCTATGGCTACACCTTC
CASSGPVYGYTF
>TRBJ2-1|TRBV5-1|NA|NA
TGCGCCAGCAGCTTTAGCGGAACTTCCTACAATGAGCAGTTCTTC
CASSFSGTSYNEQFF
>TRBJ1-4|TRBV19|TRBD1|NA
TGTGCCAGTAGGGCCGGGACAGATGAAAAACTGTTTTTT
CASRAGTDEKLFF
>TRBJ1-5|TRBV19|NA|once
TGTGCCAGTAGTATAGACGACAGGCCACTGCAGCCCCAGCATTTT
CASSIDDRPLQPQHF
>TRBJ2-7|TRBV7-3|TRBD2|NA
TGTGCCAGCAGCGTGACGGCGGGGGTCCCTTACGAGCAGTACTTC
CASSVTAGVPYEQYF
>TRBJ2-1|TRBV30|NA|NA
TGTGCCTTAGGGGGGGGACATGAGCAGTTCTTC
CALGGGHEQFF
>TRBJ1-5|TRBV5-1|TRBD1|NA
TGCGCCAGCAGCCCCGGGACAGCAAATCAGCCCCAGCATTTT
CASSPGTANQPQHF
>TRBJ2-3|TRBV19|NA|NA
TGTGCCAGTAGTATAGATCTGACTTCTAGCACAGATACGCAGTATTTT
CASSIDLTSSTDTQYF
>TRBJ1-5|TRBV20-1|NA|NA
TGCAGTGCTAGCCTTCAGCCCCAGCATTTT
CSASLQPQHF
>TRBJ1-6|TRBV5-1|NA|once
TGCGCCAGCAGCTCGTTACCGGGGAGGGAGGGTAATTCACCCCTCCACTTT
CASSSLPGREGNSPLHF
>TRBJ1-1|TRBV14|NA|once
TGTGCCAGCAACCGGGAGGAATGGACTGAAGCTTTCTTT
CASNREEWTEAFF
>TRBJ1-3|TRBV10-2|NA|few
TGCGCCAGCAGTGAGCCTATCCCCAACACCATATATTTT
CASSEPIPNTIYF
>TRBJ1-6|TRBV6-1|NA|NA
TGTGCCAGCCAGGGTCTCTCCTATAATTCACCCCTCCACTTT
CASQGLSYNSPLHF
>TRBJ1-6|TRBV7-9|TRBD1|NA
TGTGCCAGCAGTCCTTGGGGGACAGGGTTAAACTCACCCCTCCACTTT
CASSPWGTGLNSPLHF
>TRBJ2-5|TRBV6-1|NA|NA
TGTGCCAGCAGCCGGGGGTTCCAAGAGACCCAGTACTTC
CASSRGFQETQYF
>TRBJ1-6|TRBV5-1|NA|NA
TGCGCCAGCAGCTCGGGCGGGGGTTCTAATTCACCCCTCCACTTT
CASSSGGGSNSPLHF
>TRBJ1-6|TRBV5-1|TRBD1|NA
TGCGCCAGCAGCTCGCGTACAGGGGGAGCGTCCTATAATTCACCCCTCCACTTT
CASSSRTGGASYNSPLHF
>TRBJ1-3|TRBV7-7|NA|NA
TGTGCCAGCAGCTCAGGCCTCGTGGAATCTGGAAACACCATATATTTT
CASSSGLVESGNTIYF
>TRBJ1-6|TRBV10-2|NA|NA
TGCGCCAGCAGTGGGGGGACAAGGGATTCACCCCTCCACTTT
CASSGGTRDSPLHF
>TRBJ1-5|TRBV6-5|NA|NA
TGTGCCAGCAGTTATACAGGTGCTAGGGATCAGCCCCAGCATTTT
CASSYTGARDQPQHF
>TRBJ2-7|TRBV5-4|TRBD2|NA
TGTGCCAGCAGCCCCCAGACTAGCGACGAGCAGTACTTC
CASSPQTSDEQYF
>TRBJ2-7|TRBV10-3|NA|NA
TGTGCCATCAGTGTTACAGGGGAGGACGGCGAGCAGTACTTC
CAISVTGEDGEQYF
>TRBJ1-2|TRBV10-2|NA|NA
TGCGCCAGCAGCCCGCCGGGACAAACAACTTTCACCTTC
CASSPPGQTTFTF
>TRBJ2-5|TRBV7-9|TRBD2|NA
TGTGCCAGCAGCCCGGTGGGGGGGTGGCAAGAGACCCAGTACTTC
CASSPVGGWQETQYF
>TRBJ2-7|TRBV27|TRBD1|NA
TGTGCCAGCAGATACGACAGGGGTACCTACGAGCAGTACTTC
CASRYDRGTYEQYF
>TRBJ2-7|TRBV18|NA|NA
TGTGCCAGCTCACCACCGTCGGGCGCAGGGACACACGAGCAGTACTTC
CASSPPSGAGTHEQYF
>TRBJ1-2|TRBV19|NA|NA
TGTGCCAGTAAGAACAGAGACTATGGCTACACCTTC
CASKNRDYGYTF
>TRBJ1-5|TRBV6-5|NA|NA
TGTGCCAGCAGACTTACCAGGGATCAGCCCCAGCATTTT
CASRLTRDQPQHF
>TRBJ2-5|TRBV7-9|NA|NA
TGTGCCAGCAGCTCGGGAGACCAAGAGACCCAGTACTTC
CASSSGDQETQYF
>TRBJ1-5|TRBV2|TRBD1|NA
TGTGCCAGCAGCATACAGGGGTATAGCAATCAGCCCCAGCATTTT
CASSIQGYSNQPQHF
>TRBJ1-2|TRBV7-9|NA|NA
TGTGCCAGCAGCTCCACGGGATTCCAGGTCTATGGCTACACCTTC
CASSSTGFQVYGYTF
>TRBJ2-3|TRBV5-1|TRBD2|NA
TGCGCCAGCAGCTGGAGGGACCGGGAGGGCTCAGATACGCAGTATTTT
CASSWRDREGSDTQYF
>TRBJ1-3|TRBV27|NA|NA
TGTGCCAGCAGTTTGGGTCCCCCGGGGGTCTCTGGAAACACCATATATTTT
CASSLGPPGVSGNTIYF
>TRBJ1-3|TRBV18|NA|NA
TGTGCCAGCTCACCACCTCTTGCTAGAGACTTTGGAAACACCATATATTTT
CASSPPLARDFGNTIYF
>TRBJ2-7|TRBV9|NA|NA
TGTGCCAGCAGCCCCCATGAGACCCCTAGTTACGAGCAGTACTTC
CASSPHETPSYEQYF
>TRBJ1-1|TRBV27|NA|few
TGTGCCAGCAGTGGGGTGGGGAGCACTGAAGCTTTCTTT
CASSGVGSTEAFF
>TRBJ2-2|TRBV2|TRBD2|NA
TGTGCCAGCAGGAAGGCTAGCGGGGTCACCGGGGAGCTGTTTTTT
CASRKASGVTGELFF
>TRBJ2-1|TRBV7-3|NA|few
TGTGCCAGCAGCCAGCAGCGGGCAGGCGGCAATGAGCAGTTCTTC
CASSQQRAGGNEQFF
>TRBJ1-3|TRBV28|TRBD1|NA
TGTGCCAGCCAACAGGCGACAGGGGCTGGAAACACCATATATTTT
CASQQATGAGNTIYF
>TRBJ2-2|TRBV7-9|NA|NA
TGTGCCAGCCTCCTCGGGTCTACCGGGGAGCTGTTTTTT
CASLLGSTGELFF
>TRBJ1-4|TRBV7-2|NA|NA
TGTGCCAGCAGCGGGTTGAGAGGGGAAAAACTGTTTTTT
CASSGLRGEKLFF
>TRBJ2-3|TRBV6-1|NA|few
TGTGCCAGCAGTGAAGACTTTCAGGGGACAGATACGCAGTATTTT
CASSEDFQGTDTQYF
>TRBJ2-3|TRBV5-6|NA|NA
TGTGCCAGCAGCTCCCGGGATCCTTACCCAACAGATACGCAGTATTTT
CASSSRDPYPTDTQYF
>TRBJ2-2|TRBV18|NA|NA
TGTGCCAGCTCACCATCTATGTACACCGGGGAGCTGTTTTTT
CASSPSMYTGELFF
>TRBJ1-3|TRBV19|NA|NA
TGTGCCAGTAGCCGGGGAATCTCTGGAAACACCATATATTTT
CASSRGISGNTIYF